These 16 T cell receptor beta chains came from one sample sequenced in a study of long-term antiretroviral therapy in people with HIV. A v3.0 immunoSEQ assay was performed at survey level. Assay used: immunoSEQ multiplex PCR; TCRdb lists only in-frame clones, some missing. The table lists almost 35,000 clones, 94% of them singletons. This material consisted of unsorted PBMCs, taken around 5.5 years after starting antiretroviral therapy. The receptors stem from a woman between 50 and 59 years old with HIV.

This clone was seen only once. The V gene is TRBV7-9, the J gene TRBJ2-1, with 8 bases that match TRBD2. Per germline, CDR1 SEHNR and CDR2 FQNEAQ (reference sequence). The CDR3 is made up of 14 amino acids. V was pared by 8 bases and J by 2 bases, with 5 bases of the junction left unmatched. The CDR3 sequence is CASLGGGPYNEQFF. The CDR3 nucleotides are TGTGCCAGCCTCGGGGGGGGGCCCTACAATGAGCAGTTCTTC.

This clone was recorded only once. The gene calls are TRBV10-1 and TRBJ2-1; the match to TRBD1 covers 9 bases. Unmatched junction bases numbered 4, after V lost 4 bases and J lost 15 bases. CDR1 WNHNN and CDR2 SYGVQD come from the germline V gene (reference sequence). The CDR3 runs to 11 residues. The CDR3 nucleotides read TGCGCCAGCAGTGTGGAGACAGGGGGGTTCTTC. This translates into CASSVETGGFF.

CDR3 protein: CASSLATDTQYF. The CDR3 nucleotides are TGCGCCAGCAGCTTGGCCACAGATACGCAGTATTTT. The chain employs TRBV5-1 and TRBJ2-3, with D unresolved. The germline CDR1 and CDR2 sequences are SGHRS and YFSETQ. The CDR3 spans 12 residues. The germline V and J ends were trimmed by 0 bases and 2 bases, with 1 base remaining between them.

In this sample, this clone turned up once. The chain couples TRBV29-1 to TRBJ2-3; tentative D call: TRBD1 (6 bases). V lost 2 bases, J lost 4 bases, and 10 bases lay in between. The CDR3 extends over 13 amino acids. The germline CDR1 and CDR2 sequences are SQVTM and ANQGSEA. CDR3: CSVEPQGPDTQYF. The DNA of the CDR3 is TGCAGCGTTGAACCCCAGGGGCCAGATACGCAGTATTTT.

The chain has TRBV7-2 and TRBJ1-1, with 7 nucleotides matching TRBD1. Germline V CDR1 and CDR2: SGHTA, FQGNSA. Trimming removed 4 bases from V and 1 base from J; junction bases left unmatched: 6. This CDR3 spans 15 amino acids. CDR3 residues: CASSSRDSANTEAFF. CDR3 nucleotide sequence: TGTGCCAGCAGCTCCCGGGACAGTGCGAACACTGAAGCTTTCTTT.

DNA for the CDR3: TGTGCCAGCAGCTTACCCTACACTGAAGCTTTCTTT. It translates to CASSLPYTEAFF. The V and J genes are TRBV7-9 and TRBJ1-1; D remains unclear. The CDR3 extends over 12 amino acids. In germline, CDR1 is SEHNR, CDR2 FQNEAQ (reference sequence). Deletions cut 2 bases from V and 3 bases from J, with 4 bases between.

The V and J genes are TRBV19 and TRBJ1-6; TRBD1 is a possible D gene (6 bases). Trimming took off 3 bases at V and 7 bases at J, with 10 bases between the two ends. Looked up from germline, CDR1 is LNHDA and CDR2 is SQIVND (reference sequence). This CDR3 has 14 residues. CDR3 loop: CASSMGGRNSPLHF. CDR3 sequence (DNA): TGTGCCAGTAGTATGGGGGGGCGGAATTCACCCCTCCACTTT.

The rearrangement links TRBV7-3 to TRBJ1-6, with TRBD1 matching 10 bases. This CDR3 has 16 residues. The V gene end was trimmed by 0 bases and the J gene end by 7 bases; junction bases not matched to a gene: 3. From germline, CDR1 is SGHTA and CDR2 FQGTGA. The CDR3 loop reads CASSLTGDRGNSPLHF. In DNA, the CDR3 is TGTGCCAGCAGCTTAACCGGGGACAGGGGAAATTCACCCCTCCACTTT.

The genes are TRBV5-1 and TRBJ2-7, with D perhaps assigned TRBD1 or TRBD2 (5 bases each). Deletions cut 4 bases from V and 0 bases from J, with 14 bases between. CDR1 is SGHRS and CDR2 is YFSETQ in the germline V gene. There are 15 residues in the CDR3. CDR3 bases: TGCGCCAGCAGCCCCGGAAACGGGGCCTCCTACGAGCAGTACTTC. It yields the protein CASSPGNGASYEQYF. The entire variable domain, with the rest obtained from reference TRBV5-1 and TRBJ2-7, is as follows: KAGVTQTPRYLIKTRGQQVTLSCSPISGHRSVSWYQQTPGQGLQFLFEYFSETQRNKGNFPGRFSGRQFSNSRSEMNVSTLELGDSALYLCASSPGNGASYEQYFGPGTRLTVT.

The rearrangement links TRBV7-6 to TRBJ1-2; TRBD1 matches 8 bases. CDR3 size: 13 residues. With V trimmed by 4 bases and J by 4 bases, 2 bases remained unmatched. Germline lookup yields CDR1 SGHVS and CDR2 FNYEAQ. The CDR3 DNA is TGTGCCAGCAGCTCAGGGGGCAGCTATGGCTACACCTTC. The encoded protein is CASSSGGSYGYTF. Using reference TRBV7-6 and TRBJ1-2 for the parts outside the CDR3, the full variable domain is GAGVSQSPRYKVTKRGQDVALRCDPISGHVSLYWYRQALGQGPEFLTYFNYEAQQDKSGLPNDRFSAERPEGSISTLTIQRTEQRDSAMYRCASSSGGSYGYTFGSGTRLTVV.

The chain employs TRBV9 and TRBJ2-1; 8 nucleotides line up with TRBD2. This CDR3 is built from 16 residues. In germline, CDR1 is SGDLS, CDR2 YYNGEE. The V gene end was trimmed by 0 bases and the J gene end by 0 bases; junction bases not matched to a gene: 2. DNA for the CDR3: TGTGCCAGCAGCGTAGGAAGCGGGGGCTCCTACAATGAGCAGTTCTTC. Protein: CASSVGSGGSYNEQFF.

V and J are TRBV6-5 and TRBJ1-2; unclear D gene. V gave up 4 bases and J gave up 0 bases, with 9 bases separating them. Germline-derived CDR1 and CDR2 are MNHEY and SVGAGI. CDR3 length: 14 amino acids. CDR3: CASSWTQANYGYTF. CDR3 bases: TGTGCCAGCAGTTGGACTCAAGCTAACTATGGCTACACCTTC.

This clone was detected once. This chain links TRBV7-8 with TRBJ2-5; D is possibly TRBD2 (5 bases). The CDR3 has 16 residues. Germline-derived CDR1 and CDR2 are SGHVS and FQNEAQ. V lost 1 base and J lost 2, with 14 bases in between. The CDR3 nucleotides read TGTGCCAGCAGCTTAGTAGCGCGGGCAGTTCAAGAGACCCAGTACTTC. The encoded protein is CASSLVARAVQETQYF.

The chain combines TRBV5-5 with TRBJ1-6; D unresolved. The CDR3 length is 16 residues. V was cut by 4 bases and J by 4 bases, with 15 bases left in between. Germline V CDR1 and CDR2: SGHKS, YYEKEE (reference sequence). The CDR3 nucleotides read TGTGCCAGCAGCCCACTAGGGCTCGATTATAATTCACCCCTCCACTTT. Residues: CASSPLGLDYNSPLHF.

This sequence joins TRBV5-8 and TRBJ2-5; 9 bases match TRBD1. Trimming at V came to 4 bases and at J to 3 bases, leaving 1 base not matched to a gene. The CDR3 runs 13 residues. Germline values: CDR1 SGHTS, CDR2 YDEGEE. CDR3 in DNA: TGTGCCAGCAGCCGGGACAGGGAAGAGACCCAGTACTTC. Translating gives CASSRDREETQYF.

The V gene is TRBV2, the J gene TRBJ1-1; D gene uncertain. The length of the CDR3 is 14 residues. CDR1 is SNHLY and CDR2 is FYNNEI in the germline V gene. V was cut by 7 bases and J by 3 bases, with 15 bases left in between. In DNA, the CDR3 is TGTGCCAGCATGAGTGGATTGGCGCACACTGAAGCTTTCTTT. Translating it yields CASMSGLAHTEAFF.